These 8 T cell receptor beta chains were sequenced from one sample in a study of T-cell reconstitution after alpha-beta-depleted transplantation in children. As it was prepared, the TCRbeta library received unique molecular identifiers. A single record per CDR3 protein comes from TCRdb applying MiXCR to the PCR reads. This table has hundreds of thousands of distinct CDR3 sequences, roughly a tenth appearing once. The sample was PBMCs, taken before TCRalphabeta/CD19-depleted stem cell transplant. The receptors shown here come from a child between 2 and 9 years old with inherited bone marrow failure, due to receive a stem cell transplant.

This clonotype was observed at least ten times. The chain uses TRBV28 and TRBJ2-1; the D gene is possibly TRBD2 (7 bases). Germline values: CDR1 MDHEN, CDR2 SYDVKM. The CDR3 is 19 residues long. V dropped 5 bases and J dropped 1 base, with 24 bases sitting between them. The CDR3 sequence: CASSGGLWWEGPSYNEQFF. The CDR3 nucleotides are TGTGCCAGCAGTGGGGGCCTATGGTGGGAGGGCCCGTCCTACAATGAGCAGTTCTTC.

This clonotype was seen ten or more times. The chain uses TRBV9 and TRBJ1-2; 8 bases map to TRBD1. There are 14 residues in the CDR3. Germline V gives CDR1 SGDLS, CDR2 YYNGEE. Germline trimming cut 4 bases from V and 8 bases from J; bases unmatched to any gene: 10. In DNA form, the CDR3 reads TGTGCCAGCAGCCCTGGACAGGGTGGACAGGGCTACACCTTC. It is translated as CASSPGQGGQGYTF. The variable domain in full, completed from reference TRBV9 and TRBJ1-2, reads DSGVTQTPKHLITATGQRVTLRCSPRSGDLSVYWYQQSLDQGLQFLIQYYNGEERAKGNILERFSAQQFPDLHSELNLSSLELGDSALYFCASSPGQGGQGYTFGSGTRLTVV.

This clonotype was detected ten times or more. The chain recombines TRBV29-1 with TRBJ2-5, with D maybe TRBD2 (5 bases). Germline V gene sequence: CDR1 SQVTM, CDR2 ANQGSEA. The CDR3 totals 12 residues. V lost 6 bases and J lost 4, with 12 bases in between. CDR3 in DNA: TGCAGCGTGGAGTGGACTGGAGAGACCCAGTACTTC. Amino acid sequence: CSVEWTGETQYF.

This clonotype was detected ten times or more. The chain's CDR3 is CASSPRGEGDTQYF. CDR3 sequence (DNA): TGTGCCAGCAGCCCCCGAGGGGAAGGAGATACGCAGTATTTT. The V gene is TRBV9, the J gene TRBJ2-3; the D call may be TRBD1 or TRBD2 (5 bases each). V dropped 4 bases and J dropped 5 bases, with 14 bases sitting between them. CDR1 and CDR2 (germline): SGDLS, YYNGEE. This CDR3 spans 14 amino acids. The full variable domain, with the rest looked up from reference TRBV9 and TRBJ2-3, is DSGVTQTPKHLITATGQRVTLRCSPRSGDLSVYWYQQSLDQGLQFLIQYYNGEERAKGNILERFSAQQFPDLHSELNLSSLELGDSALYFCASSPRGEGDTQYFGPGTRLTVL.

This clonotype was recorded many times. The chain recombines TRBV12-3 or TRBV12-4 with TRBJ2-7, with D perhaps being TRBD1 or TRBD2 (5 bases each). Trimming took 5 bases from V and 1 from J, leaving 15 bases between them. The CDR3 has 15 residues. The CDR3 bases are TGTGCCAGCAGTACTTCCCGGGGCCTTTCCTACGAGCAGTACTTC. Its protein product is CASSTSRGLSYEQYF.

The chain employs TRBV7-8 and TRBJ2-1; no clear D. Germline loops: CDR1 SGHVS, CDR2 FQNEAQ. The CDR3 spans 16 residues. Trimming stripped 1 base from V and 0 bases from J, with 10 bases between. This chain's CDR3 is CASSLGGFYSYNEQFF. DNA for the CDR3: TGTGCCAGCAGCTTAGGAGGCTTCTACTCCTACAATGAGCAGTTCTTC.

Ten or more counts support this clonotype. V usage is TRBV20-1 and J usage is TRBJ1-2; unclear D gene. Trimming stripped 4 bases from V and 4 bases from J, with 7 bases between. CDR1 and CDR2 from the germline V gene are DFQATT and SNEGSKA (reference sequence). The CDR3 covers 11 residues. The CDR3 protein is CSAMTVYGYTF. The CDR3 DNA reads TGCAGTGCTATGACGGTCTATGGCTACACCTTC.

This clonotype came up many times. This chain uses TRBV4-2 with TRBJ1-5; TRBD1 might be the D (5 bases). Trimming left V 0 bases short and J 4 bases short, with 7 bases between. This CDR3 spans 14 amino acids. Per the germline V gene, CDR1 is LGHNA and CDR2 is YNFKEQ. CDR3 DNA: TGTGCCAGCAGCCAAGAGGACAAGAATCAGCCCCAGCATTTT. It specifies CASSQEDKNQPQHF.